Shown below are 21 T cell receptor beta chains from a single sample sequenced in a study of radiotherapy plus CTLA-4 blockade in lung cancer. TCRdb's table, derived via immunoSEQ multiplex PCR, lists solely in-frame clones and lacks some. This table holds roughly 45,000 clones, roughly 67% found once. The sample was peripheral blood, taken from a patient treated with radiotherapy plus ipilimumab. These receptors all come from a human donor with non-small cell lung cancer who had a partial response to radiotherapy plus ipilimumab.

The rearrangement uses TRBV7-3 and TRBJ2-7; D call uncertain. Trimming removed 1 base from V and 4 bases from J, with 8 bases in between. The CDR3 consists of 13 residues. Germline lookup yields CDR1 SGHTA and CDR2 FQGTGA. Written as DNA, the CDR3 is TGTGCCAGCAGCTTAAGTCGGAGTTACGAGCAGTACTTC. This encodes CASSLSRSYEQYF.

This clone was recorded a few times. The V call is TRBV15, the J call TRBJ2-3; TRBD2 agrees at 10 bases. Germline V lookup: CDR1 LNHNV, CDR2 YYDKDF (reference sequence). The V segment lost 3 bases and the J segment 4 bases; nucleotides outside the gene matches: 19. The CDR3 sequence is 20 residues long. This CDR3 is CATSSGTSETFPPFADTQYF. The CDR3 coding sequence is TGTGCCACCAGCAGTGGGACTAGCGAGACTTTCCCCCCGTTCGCAGATACGCAGTATTTT. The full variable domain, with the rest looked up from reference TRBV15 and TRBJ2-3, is DAMVIQNPRYQVTQFGKPVTLSCSQTLNHNVMYWYQQKSSQAPKLLFHYYDKDFNNEADTPDNFQSRRPNTSFCFLDIRSPGLGDTAMYLCATSSGTSETFPPFADTQYFGPGTRLTVL.

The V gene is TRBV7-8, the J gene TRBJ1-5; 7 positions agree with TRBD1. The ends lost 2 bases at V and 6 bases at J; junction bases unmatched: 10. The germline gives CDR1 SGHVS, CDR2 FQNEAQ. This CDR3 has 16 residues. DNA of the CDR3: TGTGCCAGCAGCTTAAATATGGGACAGCCTGTTCAGCCCCAGCATTTT. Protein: CASSLNMGQPVQPQHF. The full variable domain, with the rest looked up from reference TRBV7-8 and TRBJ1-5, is GAGVSQSPRYKVAKRGQDVALRCDPISGHVSLFWYQQALGQGPEFLTYFQNEAQLDKSGLPSDRFFAERPEGSVSTLKIQRTQQEDSAVYLCASSLNMGQPVQPQHFGDGTRLSIL.

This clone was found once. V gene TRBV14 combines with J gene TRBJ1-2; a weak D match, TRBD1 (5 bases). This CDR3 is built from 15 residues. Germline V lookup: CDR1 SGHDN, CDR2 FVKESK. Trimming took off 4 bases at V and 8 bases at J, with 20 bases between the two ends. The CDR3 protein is CASSRDGAGGRGYTF. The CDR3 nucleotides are TGTGCCAGCAGCCGGGACGGAGCCGGAGGGAGAGGCTACACCTTC.

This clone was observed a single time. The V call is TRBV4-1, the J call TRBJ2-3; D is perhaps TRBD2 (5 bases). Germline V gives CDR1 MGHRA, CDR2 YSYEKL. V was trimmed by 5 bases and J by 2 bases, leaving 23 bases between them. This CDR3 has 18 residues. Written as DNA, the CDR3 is TGCGCCAGCAGCTCGGGCCTGGGGAGCGATTGGGACACAGATACGCAGTATTTT. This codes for CASSSGLGSDWDTDTQYF.

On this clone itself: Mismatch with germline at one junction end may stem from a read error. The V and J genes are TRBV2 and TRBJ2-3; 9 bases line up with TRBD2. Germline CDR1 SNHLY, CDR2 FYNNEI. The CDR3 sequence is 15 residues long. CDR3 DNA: TGTGCCAGCAGCGAAGCGGGGGGTTGGGAAGATACGCAGTATTTT. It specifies CASSEAGGWEDTQYF.

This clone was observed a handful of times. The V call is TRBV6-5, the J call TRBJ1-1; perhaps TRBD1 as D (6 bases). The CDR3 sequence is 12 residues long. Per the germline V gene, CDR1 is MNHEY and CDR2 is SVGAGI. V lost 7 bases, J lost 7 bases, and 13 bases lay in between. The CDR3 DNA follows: TGTGCCAGCAACTACAGGGACGGTGAAGCTTTCTTT. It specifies CASNYRDGEAFF.

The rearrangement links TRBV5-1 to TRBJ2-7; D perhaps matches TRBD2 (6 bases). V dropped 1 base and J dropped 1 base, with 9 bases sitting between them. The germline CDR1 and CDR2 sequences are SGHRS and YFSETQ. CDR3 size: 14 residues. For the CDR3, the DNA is TGCGCCAGCAGCTTGCCGGAGGGGTCCTACGAGCAGTACTTC. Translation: CASSLPEGSYEQYF.

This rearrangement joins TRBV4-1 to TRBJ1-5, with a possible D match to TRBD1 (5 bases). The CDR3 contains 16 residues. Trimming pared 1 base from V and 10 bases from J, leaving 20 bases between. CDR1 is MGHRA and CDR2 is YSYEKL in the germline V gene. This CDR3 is CASSQVSNTGLSPQHF. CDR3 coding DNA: TGCGCCAGCAGCCAAGTCTCGAACACAGGCCTCTCTCCCCAGCATTTT.

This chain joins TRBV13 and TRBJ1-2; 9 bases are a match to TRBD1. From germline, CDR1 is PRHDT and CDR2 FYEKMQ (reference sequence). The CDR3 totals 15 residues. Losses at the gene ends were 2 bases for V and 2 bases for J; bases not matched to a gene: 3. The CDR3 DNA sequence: TGTGCCAGCAGCTTATACGGACAGGGGAACTATGGCTACACCTTC. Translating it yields CASSLYGQGNYGYTF.

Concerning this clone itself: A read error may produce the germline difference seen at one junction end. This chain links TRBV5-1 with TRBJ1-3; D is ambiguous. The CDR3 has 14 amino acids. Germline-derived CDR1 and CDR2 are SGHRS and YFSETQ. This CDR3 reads CASRVGMGGNTIYF. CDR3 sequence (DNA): TGCGCCAGCAGGGTTGGAATGGGAGGAAACACTATATATTTT.

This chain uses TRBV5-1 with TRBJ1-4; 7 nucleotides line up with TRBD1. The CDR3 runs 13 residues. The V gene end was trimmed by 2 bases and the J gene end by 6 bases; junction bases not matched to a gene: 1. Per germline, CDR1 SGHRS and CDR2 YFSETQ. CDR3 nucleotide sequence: TGCGCCAGCAGCTTACAGGGGTATGAAAAACTGTTTTTT. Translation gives CASSLQGYEKLFF.

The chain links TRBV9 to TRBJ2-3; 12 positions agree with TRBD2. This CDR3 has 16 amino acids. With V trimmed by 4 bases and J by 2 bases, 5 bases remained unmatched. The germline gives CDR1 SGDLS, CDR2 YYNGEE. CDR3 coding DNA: TGTGCCAGCAGCCCGCTAGCGGGAGGGACCACAGATACGCAGTATTTT. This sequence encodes CASSPLAGGTTDTQYF.

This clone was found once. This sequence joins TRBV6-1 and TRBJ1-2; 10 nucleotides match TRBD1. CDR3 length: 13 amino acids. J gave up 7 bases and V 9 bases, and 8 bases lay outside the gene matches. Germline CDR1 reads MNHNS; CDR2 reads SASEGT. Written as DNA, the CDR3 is TGTGCCAGTCGTCCGACAGGGGGCACTGGCTACACCTTC. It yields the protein CASRPTGGTGYTF.

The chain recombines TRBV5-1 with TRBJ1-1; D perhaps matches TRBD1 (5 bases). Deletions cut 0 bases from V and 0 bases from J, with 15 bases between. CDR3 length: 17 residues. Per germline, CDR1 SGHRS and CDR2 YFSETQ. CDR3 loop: CASSLGPRQNMNTEAFF. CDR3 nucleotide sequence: TGCGCCAGCAGCTTGGGGCCCCGACAGAACATGAACACTGAAGCTTTCTTT. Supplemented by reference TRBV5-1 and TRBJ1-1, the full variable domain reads KAGVTQTPRYLIKTRGQQVTLSCSPISGHRSVSWYQQTPGQGLQFLFEYFSETQRNKGNFPGRFSGRQFSNSRSEMNVSTLELGDSALYLCASSLGPRQNMNTEAFFGQGTRLTVV.

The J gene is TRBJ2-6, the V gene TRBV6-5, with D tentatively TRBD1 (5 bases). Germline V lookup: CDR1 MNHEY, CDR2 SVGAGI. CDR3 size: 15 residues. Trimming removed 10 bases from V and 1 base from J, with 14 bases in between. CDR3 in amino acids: CATTLDNSGANVLTF. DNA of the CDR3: TGTGCCACCACGCTGGACAATTCTGGGGCCAACGTCCTGACTTTC.

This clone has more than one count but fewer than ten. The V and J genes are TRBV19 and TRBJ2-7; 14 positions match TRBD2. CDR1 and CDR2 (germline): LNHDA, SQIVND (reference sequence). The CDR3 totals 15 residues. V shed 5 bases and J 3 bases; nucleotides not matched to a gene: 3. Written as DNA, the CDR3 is TGTGCCAGTAGTTTCGGACTAGCGGGGGGCTACGAGCAGTACTTC. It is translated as CASSFGLAGGYEQYF.

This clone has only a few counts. The DNA for the CDR3 is TGCAGCGTTACCCCCGGGACTAGTGGCTACGAGCAGTACTTC. Its protein product is CSVTPGTSGYEQYF. The chain employs TRBV29-1 and TRBJ2-7, with TRBD2 identical over 8 bases. CDR1 and CDR2 (germline): SQVTM, ANQGSEA. The CDR3 has 14 amino acids. J lost 3 bases, V lost 5 bases, and 9 bases had no gene match.

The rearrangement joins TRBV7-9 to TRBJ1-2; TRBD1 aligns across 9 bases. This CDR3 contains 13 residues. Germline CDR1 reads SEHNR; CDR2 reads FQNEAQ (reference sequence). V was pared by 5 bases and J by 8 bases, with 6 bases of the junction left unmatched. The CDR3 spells CASSPGQGRGYTF. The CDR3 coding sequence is TGTGCCAGCAGCCCCGGACAGGGGAGAGGCTACACCTTC.

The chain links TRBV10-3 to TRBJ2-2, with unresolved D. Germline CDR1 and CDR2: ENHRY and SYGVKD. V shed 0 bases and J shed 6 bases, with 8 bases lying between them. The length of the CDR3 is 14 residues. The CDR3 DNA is TGTGCCATCAGTGAGTCGTTTGAGGCCGGGGAGCTGTTTTTT. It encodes CAISESFEAGELFF.

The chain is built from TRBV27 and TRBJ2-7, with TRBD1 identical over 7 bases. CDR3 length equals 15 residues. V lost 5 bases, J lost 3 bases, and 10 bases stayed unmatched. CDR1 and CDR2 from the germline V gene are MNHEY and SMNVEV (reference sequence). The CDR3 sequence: CASSRRGPQFYEQYF. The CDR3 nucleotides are TGTGCCAGCAGTAGAAGGGGGCCCCAATTCTACGAGCAGTACTTC.